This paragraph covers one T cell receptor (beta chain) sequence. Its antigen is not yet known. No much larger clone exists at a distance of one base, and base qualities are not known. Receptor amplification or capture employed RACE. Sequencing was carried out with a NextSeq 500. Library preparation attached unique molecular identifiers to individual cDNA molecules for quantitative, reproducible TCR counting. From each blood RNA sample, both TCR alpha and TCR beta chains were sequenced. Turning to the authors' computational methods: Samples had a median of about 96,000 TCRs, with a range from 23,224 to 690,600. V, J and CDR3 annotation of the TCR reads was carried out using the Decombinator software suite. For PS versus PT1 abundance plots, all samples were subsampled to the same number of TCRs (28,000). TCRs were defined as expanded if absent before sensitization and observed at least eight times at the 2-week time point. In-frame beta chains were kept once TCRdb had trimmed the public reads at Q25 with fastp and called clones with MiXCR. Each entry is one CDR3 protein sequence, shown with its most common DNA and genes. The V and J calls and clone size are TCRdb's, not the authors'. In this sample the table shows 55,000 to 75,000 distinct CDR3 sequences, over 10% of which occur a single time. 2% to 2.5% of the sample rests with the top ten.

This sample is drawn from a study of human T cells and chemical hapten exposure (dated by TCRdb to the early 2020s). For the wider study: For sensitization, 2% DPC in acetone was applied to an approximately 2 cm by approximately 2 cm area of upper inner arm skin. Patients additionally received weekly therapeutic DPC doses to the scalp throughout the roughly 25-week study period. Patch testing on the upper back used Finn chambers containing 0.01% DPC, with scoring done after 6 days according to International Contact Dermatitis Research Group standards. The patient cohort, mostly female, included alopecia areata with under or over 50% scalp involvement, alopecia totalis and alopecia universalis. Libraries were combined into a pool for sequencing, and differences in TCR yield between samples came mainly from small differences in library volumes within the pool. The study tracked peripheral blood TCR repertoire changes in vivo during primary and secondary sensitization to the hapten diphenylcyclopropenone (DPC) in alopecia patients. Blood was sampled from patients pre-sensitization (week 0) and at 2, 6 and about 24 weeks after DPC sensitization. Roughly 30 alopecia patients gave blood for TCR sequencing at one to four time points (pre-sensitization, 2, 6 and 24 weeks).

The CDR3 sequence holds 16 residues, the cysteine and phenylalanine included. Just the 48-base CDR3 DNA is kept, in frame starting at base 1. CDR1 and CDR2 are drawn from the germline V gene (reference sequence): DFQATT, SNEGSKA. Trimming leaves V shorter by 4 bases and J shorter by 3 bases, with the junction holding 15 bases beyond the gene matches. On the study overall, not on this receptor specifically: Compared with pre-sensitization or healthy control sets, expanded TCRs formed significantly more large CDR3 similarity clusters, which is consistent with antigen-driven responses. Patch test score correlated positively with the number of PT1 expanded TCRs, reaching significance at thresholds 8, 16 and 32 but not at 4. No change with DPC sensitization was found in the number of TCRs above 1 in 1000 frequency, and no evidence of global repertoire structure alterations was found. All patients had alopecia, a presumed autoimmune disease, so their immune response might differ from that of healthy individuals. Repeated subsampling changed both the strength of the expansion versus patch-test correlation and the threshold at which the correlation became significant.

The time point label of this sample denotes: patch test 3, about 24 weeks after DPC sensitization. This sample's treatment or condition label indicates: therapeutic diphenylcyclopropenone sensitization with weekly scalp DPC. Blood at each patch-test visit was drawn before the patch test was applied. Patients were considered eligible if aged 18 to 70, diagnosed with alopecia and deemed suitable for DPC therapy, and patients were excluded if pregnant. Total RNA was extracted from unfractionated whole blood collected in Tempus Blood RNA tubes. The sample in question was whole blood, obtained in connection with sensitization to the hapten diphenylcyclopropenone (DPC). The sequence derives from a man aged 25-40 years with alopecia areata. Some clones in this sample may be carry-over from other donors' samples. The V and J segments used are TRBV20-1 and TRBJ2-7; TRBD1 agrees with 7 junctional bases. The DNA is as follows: TGCAGTGCTAACCCCACATTTAACAGGGGTGGCTACGAGCAGTACTTC. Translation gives CSANPTFNRGGYEQYF.